This paragraph covers one TCR beta chain sequence. Antigen specificity is unknown. The data stem from a study of monozygotic twins with inflammatory bowel disease. In germline, CDR1 is MRHNA, CDR2 SNTAGT. CDR3 length: 19 residues. Notes on the study in general: Discordant twins had repertoire similarity that did not differ from that of concordant twins, possibly from limited power.

No DNA is given; TCRdb re-called the 5' RACE reads and lists each CDR3 protein once. The sample table includes some 210,000 distinct CDR3 sequences. Sequenced input: blood. This sequence originates from a human donor with ulcerative colitis or Crohn's disease, or a healthy co-twin of an affected twin (not recorded which). The chain couples TRBV6-4 to TRBJ1-3; the TRBD1 assignment by TCRdb is unverifiable without DNA. The CDR3 here is CASSPPPGQGLSSGNTIYF.